One and the same sample provided the 9 T cell receptor beta chains below, sequenced in a study of identical twins. TCRdb re-called the 5' RACE reads with MiXCR, one entry per CDR3 protein. Found here are around 250,000 distinct CDR3 sequences, 5% to 7% of them singletons; the top ten hold about 14%. This sample was shared with a second study, whose subject was T cells expressing NK-cell markers.

Sequenced sample: CD8+ T cells sorted from blood. Source of these receptors: a woman between 18 and 30 years old in good health.

This clonotype was observed a few times. The chain combines TRBV19 with TRBJ2-6, with D possibly matching TRBD1 (6 bases). V was clipped by 3 bases and J by 0 bases, with 15 bases between them. CDR3 length: 18 amino acids. Germline CDR1 reads LNHDA; CDR2 reads SQIVND (reference sequence). The chain's CDR3 is CASSIPPGANSGANVLTF. In nucleotides, the CDR3 is TGTGCCAGTAGTATCCCCCCAGGGGCAAACTCTGGGGCCAACGTCCTGACTTTC.

V gene TRBV12-3 or TRBV12-4 combines with J gene TRBJ1-1, with D maybe TRBD1 (5 bases). There are 16 residues in the CDR3. V gave up 5 bases and J gave up 0 bases, with 16 bases separating them. The CDR3 bases are TGTGCCAGCAGTAAGTTAGGGACTTTAGTGAACACTGAAGCTTTCTTT. Translating it yields CASSKLGTLVNTEAFF.

The V gene is TRBV11-2, the J gene TRBJ1-1; a possible D gene is TRBD1 (5 bases). This CDR3 region has 18 residues. The V gene lost 4 bases and the J gene lost 2 bases, with 23 bases spanning the gap. Germline CDR1 SGHAT, CDR2 FQNNGV. The CDR3 reads CASSSILGTGTGNTEAFF. CDR3 bases: TGTGCCAGCAGCTCCATACTTGGGACGGGTACAGGCAACACTGAAGCTTTCTTT.

Of note for this clonotype: At one end, the junction sequence differs from germline, possibly due to a read error. V is TRBV19 and J is TRBJ1-5, with D hard to call. The CDR3 totals 16 residues. CDR1 is LNHDA, CDR2 SQIVND, per germline (reference sequence). In DNA, the CDR3 is TGTGCCAGTAGTCCCTCGCTGGGGAGCCCTAATCAGCCCCAGCAATTT. Residues: CASSPSLGSPNQPQQF.

This chain's CDR3 is CASQGKDTQYF. DNA for the CDR3: TGTGCCAGCCAAGGCAAGGATACGCAGTATTTT. The chain recombines TRBV18 with TRBJ2-3, with D uncertain. The CDR3 contains 11 residues. Germline V gene lookup returns CDR1 KGHSH and CDR2 LQKENI. Deletions cut 8 bases from V and 6 bases from J, with 9 bases between.

The sample holds a few counts of this clonotype. This chain links TRBV5-6 with TRBJ2-7; 10 nucleotides agree with TRBD1. With 7 bases clipped from V and 6 bases from J, the junction kept 10 bases outside the gene matches. This CDR3 is built from 14 residues. Germline assignment: CDR1 SGHDT and CDR2 YYEEEE. As DNA, the CDR3 is TGTGCCAGCTCTCCGGGACAGGGGTTCACCGAGCAGTACTTC. Amino acid sequence: CASSPGQGFTEQYF.

J is TRBJ1-2 and V is TRBV12-5; 7 positions agree with TRBD1. V lost 4 bases, J lost 3 bases, and 5 bases stayed unmatched. The CDR3 spans 14 residues. Germline V lookup: CDR1 LGHNT, CDR2 FRNRAP. The CDR3 coding sequence is TGTGCTAGTGGTTCCCCCGGGACAGACTATGGCTACACCTTC. Translated, it gives CASGSPGTDYGYTF.

For this clonotype: A junction boundary mismatches the germline segment, possibly from a read error. The chain uses TRBV5-6 and TRBJ2-2; D remains ambiguous. Germline V CDR1 and CDR2: SGHDT, YYEEEE. CDR3 length equals 14 residues. The CDR3, as DNA: TGTGCCATCAGCTCCGGTTACCCCACCGGGGAGCTGTTTTTT. Translated, it gives CAISSGYPTGELFF.

The chain combines TRBV5-1 with TRBJ2-1; D is possibly TRBD2 (7 bases). Looked up from germline, CDR1 is SGHRS and CDR2 is YFSETQ. CDR3 length equals 15 residues. V was pared by 2 bases and J by 7 bases, with 16 bases between. The DNA for the CDR3 is TGCGCCAGCAGCTTCAGGCAAGGGGGGGGAAATGAGCAGTTCTTC. Protein: CASSFRQGGGNEQFF.